These T cell receptor beta chains were read from a single sample in a study of blood T cells in healthy people across ages. TCRdb re-called the 5' RACE reads through MiXCR, storing one row per CDR3 protein. This sample has more than 1,400,000 distinct CDR3 sequences, with approximately 38% found just once. Material: blood. The receptors stem from a woman aged 18-29 years in good health. Each CDR3 is given with its conserved first and last residue. The D gene is left open where the match is weak. Size is omitted from some rows. Given values are once, few, many or a class for expanded clones.

V: TRBV24-1
D: TRBD2
J: TRBJ2-3
size: NA
DNA: TGTGCCACCGGTGAGACCGGGAGGGCCGGAGTAGATACGCAGTATTTT
CDR3: CATGETGRAGVDTQYF

V: TRBV5-1
D: TRBD2
J: TRBJ2-5
size: NA
DNA: TGCGCCAGCAGCCTATTACTAGCGGGAGGGCCGGTTGTGCATGAGCAGTACTTC
CDR3: CASSLLLAGGPVVHEQYF

V: TRBV9
D: TRBD2
J: TRBJ2-1
size: few
DNA: TGTGCCAGCAGCGTAGGGAATAGCGGGAATGAGCAGTTCTTC
CDR3: CASSVGNSGNEQFF

V: TRBV14
D: NA
J: TRBJ2-5
size: few
DNA: TGTGCCAGCAGCCAATTCCCCTGGGGGTCCCAAGAGACCCAGTACTTC
CDR3: CASSQFPWGSQETQYF

V: TRBV20-1
D: NA
J: TRBJ2-1
size: NA
DNA: TGCAGTGCTCATATGAGGGGGAGGCCTGGTGAGCAGTTCTTC
CDR3: CSAHMRGRPGEQFF

V: TRBV27
D: NA
J: TRBJ1-5
size: NA
DNA: TGTGCCAGCAGTTTTCGGTTCGGCAATCAGCCCCAGCATTTT
CDR3: CASSFRFGNQPQHF

V: TRBV20-1
D: NA
J: TRBJ1-5
size: NA
DNA: TGCAGTGCTTTCTCCGGGCCCGATCAGCCCCAGCATTTT
CDR3: CSAFSGPDQPQHF

V: TRBV6-1
D: NA
J: TRBJ2-5
size: NA
DNA: TGTGCCAGCAGTGTCGCTGGGGTAAGGGAGACCCAGTACTTC
CDR3: CASSVAGVRETQYF

V: TRBV5-1
D: TRBD2
J: TRBJ2-3
size: few
DNA: TGCGCCAGCAGCTTGATTGGAGCGGGGGGCACAGATACGCAGTATTTT
CDR3: CASSLIGAGGTDTQYF

V: TRBV20-1
D: NA
J: TRBJ2-1
size: NA
DNA: TGCAGTGCGCCCAGGGTTAATGAGCAGTTCTTC
CDR3: CSAPRVNEQFF

V: TRBV2
D: TRBD1
J: TRBJ2-3
size: few
DNA: TGTGCCAGCAGTGCTTTGGGACAGGATATCACAGATACGCAGTATTTT
CDR3: CASSALGQDITDTQYF

V: TRBV27
D: TRBD1
J: TRBJ2-7
size: few
DNA: TGTGCCAGCAGTACGCGGACAGGGAAGTACGAGCAGTACTTC
CDR3: CASSTRTGKYEQYF

V: TRBV7-9
D: TRBD1
J: TRBJ1-3
size: NA
DNA: TGTGCCAGCAGCCCCCGGGACAGGGGGTTTGGAAACACCATATATTTT
CDR3: CASSPRDRGFGNTIYF

V: TRBV6-6
D: NA
J: TRBJ2-5
size: once
DNA: TGTGCCGGCAGTTACGGACAGCTCCAAGAGACCCAGTACTTC
CDR3: CAGSYGQLQETQYF

V: TRBV6-1
D: TRBD2
J: TRBJ2-7
size: NA
DNA: TGTGCCAGCAGTGAATTCCACGGCGGGGGGGCTCAGAACGAGCAGTACTTC
CDR3: CASSEFHGGGAQNEQYF